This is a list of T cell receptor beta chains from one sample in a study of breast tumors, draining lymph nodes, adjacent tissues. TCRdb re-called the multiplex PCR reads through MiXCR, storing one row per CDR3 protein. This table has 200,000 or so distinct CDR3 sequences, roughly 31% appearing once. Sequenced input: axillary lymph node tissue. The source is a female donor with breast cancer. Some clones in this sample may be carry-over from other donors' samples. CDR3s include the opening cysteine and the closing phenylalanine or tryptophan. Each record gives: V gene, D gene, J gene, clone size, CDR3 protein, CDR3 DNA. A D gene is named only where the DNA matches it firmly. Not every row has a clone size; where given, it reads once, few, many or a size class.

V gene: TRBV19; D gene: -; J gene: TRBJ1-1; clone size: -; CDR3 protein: CASRTGGSRPEAFF; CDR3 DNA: TGTGCCAGTCGTACTGGGGGGTCTCGCCCTGAAGCTTTCTTT
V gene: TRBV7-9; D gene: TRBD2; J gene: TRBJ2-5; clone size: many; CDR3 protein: CASSLRGGRGYQEPQYF; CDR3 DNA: TGTGCCAGCAGCTTAAGGGGCGGGAGGGGGTACCAAGAGCCCCAGTACTTC
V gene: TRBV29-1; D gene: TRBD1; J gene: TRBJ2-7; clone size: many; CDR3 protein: CSVEDPGQTYEQYF; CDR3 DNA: TGCAGCGTTGAAGATCCGGGACAGACCTACGAGCAGTACTTC
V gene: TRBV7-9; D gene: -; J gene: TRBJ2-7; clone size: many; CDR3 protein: CASSKDVSSYEQYF; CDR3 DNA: TGTGCCAGCAGCAAAGACGTCAGCTCCTACGAGCAGTACTTC
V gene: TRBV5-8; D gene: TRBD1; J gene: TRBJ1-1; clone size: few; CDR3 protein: CASSWQGGGSEAFF; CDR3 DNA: TGTGCCAGCAGCTGGCAGGGGGGGGGATCTGAAGCTTTCTTT
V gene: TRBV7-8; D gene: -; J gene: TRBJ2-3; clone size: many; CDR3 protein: CASSLPGGTDTQYF; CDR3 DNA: TGTGCCAGCAGCCTCCCAGGAGGCACAGATACGCAGTATTTT
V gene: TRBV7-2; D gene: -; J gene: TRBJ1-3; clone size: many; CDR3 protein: CASSLATGSGNTIYF; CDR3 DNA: TGTGCCAGCAGCTTAGCTACAGGCTCTGGAAACACCATATATTTT
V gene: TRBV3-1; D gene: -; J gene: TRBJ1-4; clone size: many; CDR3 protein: CASSQVSEKLFF; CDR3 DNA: TGTGCCAGCAGCCAAGTTTCCGAAAAACTGTTTTTT
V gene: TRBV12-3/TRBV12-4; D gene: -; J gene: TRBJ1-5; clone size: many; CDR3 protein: CASSRATGSEPQHF; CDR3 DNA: TGTGCCAGCAGTCGGGCCACAGGGTCGGAGCCCCAGCATTTT
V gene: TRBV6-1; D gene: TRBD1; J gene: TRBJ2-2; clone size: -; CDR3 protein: CASSELRQGGTGTGELFF; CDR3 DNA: TGTGCCAGCAGTGAACTTAGACAGGGGGGGACGGGCACCGGGGAGCTGTTTTTT
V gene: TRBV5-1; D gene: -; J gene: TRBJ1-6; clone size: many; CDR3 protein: CASTTTGIGYNSPLHF; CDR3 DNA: TGCGCCAGCACCACAACAGGGATCGGCTATAATTCACCCCTCCACTTT
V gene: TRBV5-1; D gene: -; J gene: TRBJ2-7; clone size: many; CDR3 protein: CASALTSSYEQYF; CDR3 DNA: TGCGCCAGCGCCCTGACTTCTTCCTACGAGCAGTACTTC
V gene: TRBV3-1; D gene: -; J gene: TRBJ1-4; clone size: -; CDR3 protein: CASGRTFATNEKLFF; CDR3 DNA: TGTGCCAGCGGCCGAACCTTTGCAACTAATGAAAAACTGTTTTTT
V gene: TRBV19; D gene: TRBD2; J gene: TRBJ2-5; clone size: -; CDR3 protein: CAPREGGQETQYF; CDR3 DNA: TGTGCTCCTCGGGAGGGGGGGCAAGAGACCCAGTACTTC
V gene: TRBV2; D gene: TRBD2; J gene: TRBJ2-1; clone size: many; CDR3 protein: CASSEGPSGNEQFF; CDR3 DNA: TGTGCCAGCAGTGAAGGTCCTAGCGGAAATGAGCAGTTCTTC
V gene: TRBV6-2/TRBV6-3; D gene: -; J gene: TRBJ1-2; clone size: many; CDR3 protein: CASRTVGAGHYGYTF; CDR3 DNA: TGTGCCAGCAGAACCGTTGGGGCAGGACACTATGGCTACACCTTC
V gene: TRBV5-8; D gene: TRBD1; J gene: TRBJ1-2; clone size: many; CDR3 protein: CASSSNRGMDGYTF; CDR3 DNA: TGTGCCAGCAGTTCGAACAGGGGAATGGATGGCTACACCTTC
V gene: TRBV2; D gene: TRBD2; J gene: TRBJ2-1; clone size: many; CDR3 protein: CASSRDGGDEQFF; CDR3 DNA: TGTGCCAGCTCCCGGGATGGGGGGGATGAGCAGTTCTTC
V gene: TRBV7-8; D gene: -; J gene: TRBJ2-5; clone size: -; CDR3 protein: CASSLARGTQYF; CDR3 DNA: TGTGCCAGCAGCTTAGCGCGGGGGACCCAGTACTTC
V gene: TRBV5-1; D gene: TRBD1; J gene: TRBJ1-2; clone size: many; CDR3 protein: CASSLAQGSTNYGYTF; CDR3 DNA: TGCGCCAGCAGCTTGGCACAGGGGTCGACTAACTATGGCTACACCTTC
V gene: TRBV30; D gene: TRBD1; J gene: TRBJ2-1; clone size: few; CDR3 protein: CACALGQGGNEQFF; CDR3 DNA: TGTGCCTGTGCTTTGGGACAGGGGGGGAATGAGCAGTTCTTC
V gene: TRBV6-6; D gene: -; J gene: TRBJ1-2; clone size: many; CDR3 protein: CASTSGGAYGYTF; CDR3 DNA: TGTGCCAGCACGTCGGGGGGCGCTTATGGCTACACCTTC
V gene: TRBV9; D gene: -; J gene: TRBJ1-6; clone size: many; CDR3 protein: CASSPIGNSPLHF; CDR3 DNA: TGTGCCAGCAGTCCGATAGGTAATTCACCCCTCCACTTT
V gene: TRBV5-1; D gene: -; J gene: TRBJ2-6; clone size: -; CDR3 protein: CASSLMDAGPGANVLTF; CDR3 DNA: TGCGCCAGCAGCCTAATGGACGCGGGTCCCGGGGCCAACGTCCTGACTTTC
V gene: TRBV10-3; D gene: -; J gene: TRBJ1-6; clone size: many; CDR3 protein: CAISPLEGNSPLHF; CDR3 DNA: TGTGCCATCAGTCCACTAGAGGGTAATTCACCCCTCCACTTT
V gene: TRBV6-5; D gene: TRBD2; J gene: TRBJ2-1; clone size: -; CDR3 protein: CASSHPGLAGQNEQFF; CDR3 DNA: TGTGCCAGCAGTCACCCCGGACTAGCGGGACAAAATGAGCAGTTCTTC
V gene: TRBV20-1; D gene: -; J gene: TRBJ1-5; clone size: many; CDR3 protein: CSATRKNQPQHF; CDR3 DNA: TGCAGTGCAACTAGGAAGAATCAGCCCCAGCATTTT
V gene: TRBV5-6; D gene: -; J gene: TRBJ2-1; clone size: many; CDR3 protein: CASSFLEGGEQFF; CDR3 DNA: TGTGCCAGCAGCTTCCTGGAGGGTGGTGAGCAGTTCTTC
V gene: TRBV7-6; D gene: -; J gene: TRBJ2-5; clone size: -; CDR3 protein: CASSSPPNPNQETQYF; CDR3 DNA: TGTGCCAGCAGCTCCCCGCCTAACCCCAACCAAGAGACCCAGTACTTC
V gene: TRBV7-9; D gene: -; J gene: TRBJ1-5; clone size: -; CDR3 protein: CASSLDRDTGDNQPQHF; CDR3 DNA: TGTGCCAGCAGCTTAGACCGGGACACCGGGGACAATCAGCCCCAGCATTTT
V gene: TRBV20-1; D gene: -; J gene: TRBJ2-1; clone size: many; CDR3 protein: CSARDPGRVMFF; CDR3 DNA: TGCAGTGCTAGAGATCCGGGCAGGGTTATGTTCTTC
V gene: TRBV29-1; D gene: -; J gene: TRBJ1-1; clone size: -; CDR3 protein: CSVEIGGAFF; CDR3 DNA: TGCAGCGTTGAAATTGGAGGAGCTTTCTTT
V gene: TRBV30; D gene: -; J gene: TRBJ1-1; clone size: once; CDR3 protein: CAWSVRQGDTEAFF; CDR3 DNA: TGTGCCTGGAGTGTAAGGCAGGGAGACACTGAAGCTTTCTTT
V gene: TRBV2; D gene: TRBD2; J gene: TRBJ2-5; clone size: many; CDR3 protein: CASGGSGGHKETQYF; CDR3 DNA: TGTGCCAGCGGAGGTAGCGGGGGGCATAAAGAGACCCAGTACTTC
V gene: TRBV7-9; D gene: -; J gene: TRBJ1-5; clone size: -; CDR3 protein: CASSLAEGDQPQHF; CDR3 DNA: TGTGCCAGCAGCTTAGCTGAGGGGGATCAGCCCCAGCATTTT
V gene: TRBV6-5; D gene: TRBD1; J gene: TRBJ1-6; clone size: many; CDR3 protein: CASSHSTGQDNSPLHF; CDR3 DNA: TGTGCCAGCAGTCACTCGACGGGACAGGATAATTCACCCCTCCACTTT
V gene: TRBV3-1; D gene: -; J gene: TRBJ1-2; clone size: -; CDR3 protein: CASSHRQNYGHTF; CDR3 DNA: TGCGCCAGCAGCCATCGGCAGAACTATGGCCACACCTTC
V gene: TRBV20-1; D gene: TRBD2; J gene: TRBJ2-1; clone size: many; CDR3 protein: CSAKQAGVLYNEQFF; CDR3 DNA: TGCAGTGCTAAGCAAGCGGGAGTTCTCTACAATGAGCAGTTCTTC
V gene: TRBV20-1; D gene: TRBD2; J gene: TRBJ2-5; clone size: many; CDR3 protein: CSAGTSGRRAMGETQYF; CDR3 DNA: TGCAGTGCCGGGACTAGCGGGAGAAGGGCTATGGGAGAGACCCAGTACTTC
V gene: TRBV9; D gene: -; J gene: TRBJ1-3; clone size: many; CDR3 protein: CASSEASATGNTIYF; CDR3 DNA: TGTGCCAGCAGCGAGGCCAGCGCTACTGGAAACACCATATATTTT
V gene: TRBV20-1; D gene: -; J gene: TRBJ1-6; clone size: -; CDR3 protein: CSASRSERPLHF; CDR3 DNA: TGCAGTGCTAGTCGGTCCGAGAGGCCCCTCCACTTT
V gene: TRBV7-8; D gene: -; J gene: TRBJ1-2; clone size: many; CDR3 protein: CASSLDADLNYGYTF; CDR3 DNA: TGTGCCAGCAGCTTAGATGCAGATTTGAACTATGGCTACACCTTC
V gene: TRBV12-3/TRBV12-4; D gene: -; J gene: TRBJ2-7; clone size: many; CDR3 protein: CASSLGRASEQYF; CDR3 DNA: TGTGCCAGCAGTTTGGGCAGGGCTAGCGAGCAGTACTTC
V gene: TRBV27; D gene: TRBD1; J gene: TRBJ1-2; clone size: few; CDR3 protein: CASSPWTGGFSGYTF; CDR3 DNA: TGTGCCAGCAGTCCCTGGACAGGGGGATTCTCTGGCTACACCTTC
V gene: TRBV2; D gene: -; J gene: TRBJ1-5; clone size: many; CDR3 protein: CASRYSDHSNQPQHF; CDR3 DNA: TGTGCCAGCAGATACAGCGACCATAGCAATCAGCCCCAGCATTTT
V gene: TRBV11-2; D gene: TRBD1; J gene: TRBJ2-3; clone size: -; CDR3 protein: CASSDSGTGGPDTQYF; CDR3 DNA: TGTGCCAGCAGCGACTCCGGGACAGGGGGACCAGATACGCAGTATTTT
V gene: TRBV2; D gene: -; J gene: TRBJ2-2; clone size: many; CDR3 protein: CASSPYLGTNTGELFF; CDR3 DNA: TGTGCCAGCAGCCCCTATCTTGGGACTAACACCGGGGAGCTGTTTTTT
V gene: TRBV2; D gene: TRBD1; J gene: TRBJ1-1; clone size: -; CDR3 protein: CASSEDRNIEAFF; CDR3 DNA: TGTGCCAGCAGTGAGGACAGGAACATTGAAGCTTTCTTT
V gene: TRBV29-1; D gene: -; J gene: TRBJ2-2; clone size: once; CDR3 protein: CSVDLGVGELFF; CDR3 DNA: TGCAGCGTTGATTTAGGGGTCGGGGAGCTGTTTTTT
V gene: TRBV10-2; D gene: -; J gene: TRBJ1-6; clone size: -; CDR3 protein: CASSEVVGGPLGSSPPHF; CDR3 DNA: TGCGCCAGCAGTGAAGTGGTCGGAGGACCCCTCGGGAGTTCCCCCCCCCACTTT
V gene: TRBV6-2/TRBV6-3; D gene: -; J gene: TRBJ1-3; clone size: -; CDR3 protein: CASSQTQYGNTIYF; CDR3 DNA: TGTGCCAGCAGTCAAACCCAATACGGAAACACCATATATTTT
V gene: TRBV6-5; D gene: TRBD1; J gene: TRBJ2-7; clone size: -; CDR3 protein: CASSHGGQGDEQYF; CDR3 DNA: TGTGCCAGCAGTCACGGCGGACAGGGGGACGAGCAGTACTTC
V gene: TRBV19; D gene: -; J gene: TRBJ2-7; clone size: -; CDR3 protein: CARGTPGYEQYF; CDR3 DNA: TGTGCAAGAGGGACCCCGGGCTACGAGCAGTACTTC
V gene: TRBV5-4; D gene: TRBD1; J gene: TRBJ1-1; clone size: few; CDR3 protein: CASSFGQGLYAFF; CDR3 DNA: TGTGCCAGCAGCTTTGGACAGGGTCTATACGCTTTCTTT